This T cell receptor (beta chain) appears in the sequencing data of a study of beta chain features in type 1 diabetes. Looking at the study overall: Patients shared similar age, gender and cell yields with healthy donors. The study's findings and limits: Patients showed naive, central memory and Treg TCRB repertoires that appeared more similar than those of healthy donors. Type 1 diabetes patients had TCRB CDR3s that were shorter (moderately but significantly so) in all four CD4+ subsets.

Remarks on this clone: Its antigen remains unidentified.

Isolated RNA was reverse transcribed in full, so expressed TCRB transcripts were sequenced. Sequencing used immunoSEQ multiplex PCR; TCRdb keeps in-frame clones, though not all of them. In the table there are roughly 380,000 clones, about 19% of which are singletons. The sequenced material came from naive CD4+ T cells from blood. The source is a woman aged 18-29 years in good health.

The CDR3 region is CASRGERASAYEQYF. Here the CDR3 DNA reads TGTGCCAGCAGAGGAGAAAGGGCTAGCGCCTACGAGCAGTACTTC. This chain links TRBV2 with TRBJ2-7, with D possibly TRBD2 on 6 matching bases. CDR3 length: 15 amino acids. CDR1 and CDR2 (germline): SNHLY, FYNNEI. The V end was cut by 6 bases, the J end by 2 bases, with 17 bases between.